These T cell receptor beta chains were read from a single sample in a study of shared clonotypes between healthy human individuals. Profiling relied on immunoSEQ multiplex PCR, and the TCRdb table lists in-frame clones only, not all of them. The sample consists of a few million clones, approximately 90% of them appearing once. The sequencing sample was made of naive CD4+ T cells sorted from blood. Receptors were obtained from a man aged 18 to 29 in good health. The CDR3 runs from the conserved cysteine through the conserved F or W. The D gene is left open where the match is weak. Size is stated for part of the rows, as once, few or many counts, or as a class when the clone is expanded.

j_call d_call clone_size v_call cdr3_aa cdr3_nt
TRBJ2-1 - - TRBV6-5 CASSGGAGIYNEQFF TGTGCCAGCAGTGGAGGGGCGGGCATATACAATGAGCAGTTCTTC
TRBJ1-2 - - TRBV5-4 CASSLGRGETSYGYTF TGTGCCAGCAGCTTGGGACGAGGTGAAACCTCCTATGGCTACACCTTC
TRBJ2-2 - - TRBV9 CASSVTGSTGELFF TGTGCCAGCAGCGTTACAGGGAGTACCGGGGAGCTGTTTTTT
TRBJ2-5 - - TRBV7-8 CASGGVGGETQYF TGTGCCAGCGGAGGTGTTGGGGGAGAGACCCAGTACTTC
TRBJ1-5 - - TRBV30 CAWSVRQARGNQPQHF TGTGCCTGGAGTGTAAGGCAGGCCCGAGGGAATCAGCCCCAGCATTTT
TRBJ2-3 TRBD1 - TRBV11-2 CASSVTGDRVTDTQYF TGTGCCAGCAGCGTTACGGGGGACAGGGTTACAGATACGCAGTATTTT
TRBJ1-6 TRBD1 - TRBV6-6 CASSLIPGQHNSPLHF TGTGCCAGCAGTCTTATACCGGGACAGCATAATTCACCCCTCCACTTT
TRBJ1-1 - - TRBV27 CASRTDRGNTEAFF TGTGCCAGCAGGACGGACAGAGGGAACACTGAAGCTTTCTTT
TRBJ2-1 TRBD2 - TRBV28 CASSPSTGGADNEQFF TGTGCCAGCAGCCCATCCACCGGGGGGGCGGACAATGAGCAGTTCTTC
TRBJ1-4 TRBD1 few TRBV7-9 CASSLGYRGLLF TGTGCCAGCAGCTTAGGATACAGGGGTCTCTTATTC
TRBJ2-4 TRBD1 - TRBV27 CASSSGQLLAKNIQYF TGTGCCAGCAGTTCGGGACAGTTACTAGCCAAAAACATTCAGTACTTC
TRBJ2-7 - - TRBV19 CASSQVSKIGLISYEQYF TGTGCCAGTAGTCAGGTCTCAAAGATCGGCTTGATATCCTACGAGCAGTACTTC
TRBJ2-7 - - TRBV10-3 CAISEAGTHEQYF TGTGCCATCAGCGAGGCCGGGACCCACGAGCAGTACTTC
TRBJ1-1 TRBD1 - TRBV5-1 CASSRQGQNTEAFF TGCGCCAGCAGCAGACAGGGCCAGAACACTGAAGCTTTCTTT
TRBJ2-7 - once TRBV30 CAWSPSSYEQYF TGTGCCTGGAGCCCTAGCTCCTACGAGCAGTACTTC
TRBJ1-2 TRBD1 - TRBV2 CASKDRYNAYTF TGTGCCAGCAAGGACAGGTACAATGCCTACACCTTC
TRBJ2-5 - - TRBV6-5 CASSYRTSQYF TGTGCCAGCAGTTACCGGACTTCGCAGTACTTC
TRBJ2-5 - once TRBV7-9 CASNPYGLGGETQYF TGTGCCAGCAACCCCTATGGGCTCGGGGGAGAGACCCAGTACTTC
TRBJ2-3 TRBD2 - TRBV10-3 CATGVAGADTQYF TGTGCCACCGGGGTAGCGGGAGCAGATACGCAGTATTTT
TRBJ1-5 TRBD1 - TRBV19 CASRDEATGPQPQHF TGTGCCAGTAGAGACGAGGCGACAGGGCCCCAGCCCCAGCATTTT
TRBJ1-1 - - TRBV7-2 CASSPPGVFNTEAFF TGTGCCAGCAGCCCCCCCGGGGTGTTTAACACTGAAGCTTTCTTT
TRBJ2-2 TRBD2 - TRBV14 CASSQVSGGRAVTGELFF TGTGCCAGCAGCCAAGTCTCGGGCGGGAGGGCCGTAACCGGGGAGCTGTTTTTT
TRBJ2-5 - - TRBV5-1 CASSLAGETQYF TGCGCCAGCAGCTTGGCGGGCGAGACCCAGTACTTC
TRBJ2-5 - - TRBV6-1 CASSEERGLADQETQYF TGTGCCAGCAGTGAAGAACGGGGGCTAGCGGATCAAGAGACCCAGTACTTC
TRBJ2-1 TRBD2 - TRBV2 CASSSTSGGKNEQFF TGTGCCAGCAGTTCGACTAGCGGGGGGAAGAATGAGCAGTTCTTC
TRBJ1-6 - - TRBV6-1 CASRAQLNSPLHF TGTGCCAGCAGAGCACAATTAAATTCACCCCTCCACTTT
TRBJ2-2 - once TRBV5-4 CASTSTWGARFTGELFF TGTGCCAGCACTTCTACTTGGGGGGCTCGGTTCACCGGGGAGCTGTTTTTT
TRBJ1-1 TRBD1 few TRBV30 CAWSQGGNTEAFF TGTGCCTGGAGCCAGGGGGGGAACACTGAAGCTTTCTTT
TRBJ1-3 TRBD1 - TRBV5-1 CASSTTGTEAGNTIYF TGCGCCAGCAGCACAACCGGGACAGAGGCTGGAAACACCATATATTTT
TRBJ2-3 - - TRBV6-5 CASSFTRTDTQYF TGTGCCAGCAGTTTCACAAGGACAGATACGCAGTATTTT
TRBJ1-6 - - TRBV6-1 CASSEQGSYNSPLHF TGTGCCAGCAGTGAGCAGGGGTCCTATAATTCACCCCTCCACTTT
TRBJ2-7 TRBD1 - TRBV19 CASSRSGRGLYEQYF TGTGCCAGTAGCCGATCGGGCAGGGGGCTGTACGAGCAGTACTTC
TRBJ2-5 - few TRBV5-1 CASSLVGKETQYF TGCGCCAGCAGCTTGGTCGGGAAAGAGACCCAGTACTTC
TRBJ1-4 - - TRBV27 CASSHTWSSTNEKLFF TGTGCCAGCAGCCATACCTGGTCGTCAACTAATGAAAAACTGTTTTTT
TRBJ1-2 TRBD1 - TRBV30 CAWSRSGTGGHGYTF TGTGCCTGGAGTCGATCCGGGACAGGAGGGCATGGCTACACCTTC
TRBJ2-3 TRBD2 - TRBV5-1 CASSKIRLAGYSTDTQYF TGCGCCAGCAGCAAAATCCGACTAGCGGGATATAGCACAGATACGCAGTATTTT
TRBJ1-2 TRBD1 - TRBV7-2 CASSRSGGLERVYGYTF TGTGCCAGCAGCCGGTCAGGGGGGCTTGAGCGGGTCTATGGCTACACCTTC
TRBJ2-7 TRBD1 - TRBV6-6 CASSPGGVYEQYF TGTGCCAGCAGCCCAGGGGGAGTCTACGAGCAGTACTTC
TRBJ1-3 TRBD1 - TRBV10-3 CAISGTGVGNTIYF TGTGCCATCAGCGGGACAGGGGTCGGAAACACCATATATTTT
TRBJ2-7 TRBD2 - TRBV5-1 CASSDTSGDPHEQYF TGCGCCAGCAGCGACACTAGCGGGGACCCCCACGAGCAGTACTTC
TRBJ2-2 - - TRBV6-1 CASKINTGELFF TGTGCCAGCAAGATTAACACCGGGGAGCTGTTTTTT
TRBJ1-6 - - TRBV19 CASSTGQEGSPLHF TGTGCCAGTAGTACAGGGCAAGAAGGTTCACCCCTCCACTTT
TRBJ1-2 TRBD1 - TRBV19 CASGPGTGFYGYTF TGTGCCAGTGGGCCCGGGACAGGGTTCTATGGCTACACCTTC
TRBJ2-5 TRBD1 - TRBV18 CASSPPEPQQGNQETQYF TGTGCCAGCTCACCACCGGAACCCCAACAGGGGAACCAAGAGACCCAGTACTTC
TRBJ2-2 - - TRBV2 CASNEGAGELFF TGTGCCAGCAATGAGGGGGCCGGGGAGCTGTTTTTT
TRBJ2-7 TRBD2 - TRBV6-5 CASRASGSVNEQYF TGTGCCAGCAGGGCTAGCGGGAGTGTCAACGAGCAGTACTTC
TRBJ1-6 - - TRBV5-1 CASSLEGEGSPLHF TGCGCCAGCAGCTTGGAAGGGGAAGGATCACCCCTCCACTTT
TRBJ2-7 - - TRBV5-1 CASSLGGGESSYEQYF TGCGCCAGCAGCTTGGGAGGCGGCGAAAGCTCCTACGAGCAGTACTTC
TRBJ1-2 - - TRBV30 CAWRSPGYGYTF TGTGCCTGGAGATCCCCGGGTTATGGCTACACCTTC
TRBJ1-5 - - TRBV28 CASSSYTGVGGNQPQHF TGTGCCAGCAGTTCGTACACAGGAGTTGGAGGCAATCAGCCCCAGCATTTT
TRBJ2-7 - - TRBV5-1 CASSGTGQSYEQYF TGCGCCAGCAGCGGAACAGGACAGTCCTACGAGCAGTACTTC
TRBJ2-7 TRBD2 - TRBV29-1 CSVEENGGVGYEQYF TGCAGCGTTGAAGAAAATGGGGGGGTGGGCTACGAGCAGTACTTC